These 16 T cell receptor beta chains originate from one sample sequenced in a study of blood T cell repertoires in COVID-19. This table comes from immunoSEQ multiplex PCR, and its TCRdb copy is limited to in-frame clones, with some not included. The sample lists about 250,000 clones; about 82% were seen once. Sample: peripheral blood. Receptor source: a woman older than 75 with COVID-19, enrolled during active disease.

Remarks on this clone: In the same sample, other DNA sequences code for this CDR3. This chain links TRBV27 with TRBJ1-1; no definite D call. Trimming removed 6 bases at V and 1 base at J, with 9 bases between. Germline V gives CDR1 MNHEY, CDR2 SMNVEV (reference sequence). CDR3 size: 13 residues. CDR3 nucleotides: TGTGCCAGCAGCACCAACAGGAACACTGAAGCTTTCTTT. As protein: CASSTNRNTEAFF.

This sequence joins TRBV4-3 and TRBJ2-2; D is perhaps TRBD1 (6 bases). CDR1 is LGHNA, CDR2 YSLEER, per germline. With 3 bases removed from V and 1 base from J, the gap between germline ends came to 18 bases. The CDR3 totals 18 residues. CDR3 sequence (DNA): TGCGCCAGCAGCCAGGTGGTTTCTGGGGGCGTGAACACCGGGGAGCTGTTTTTT. Translation: CASSQVVSGGVNTGELFF.

The rearrangement joins TRBV4-1 to TRBJ1-5, with a possible D match to TRBD1 (5 bases). The CDR3 covers 16 residues. The V end was cut by 4 bases, the J end by 0 bases, with 13 bases between. Germline CDR1 is MGHRA and CDR2 is YSYEKL. DNA for the CDR3: TGCGCCAGCAGCCCCCGACAGACGGTTAGCAATCAGCCCCAGCATTTT. Translated: CASSPRQTVSNQPQHF.

The chain is built from TRBV4-1 and TRBJ1-2, with 7 bases matching TRBD1. The CDR3 covers 16 residues. Losses at the gene ends were 1 base for V and 7 bases for J; bases not matched to a gene: 12. CDR1 and CDR2 (germline): MGHRA, YSYEKL. CDR3 nucleotides: TGCGCCAGCAGCCAAGGTCCGGGACAGCCTTATCGTGGCTACACCTTC. This codes for CASSQGPGQPYRGYTF.

The chain joins TRBV5-1 to TRBJ1-5; D remains ambiguous. The CDR3 is 13 residues long. The germline CDR1 and CDR2 sequences are SGHRS and YFSETQ. V dropped 2 bases and J dropped 6 bases, with 9 bases sitting between them. CDR3 nucleotides: TGCGCCAGCAGCTTTGACACCGGTCAGCCCCAGCATTTT. It translates to CASSFDTGQPQHF.

The table lists this clone with a few counts. The genes are TRBV6-6 and TRBJ2-7; possible D gene TRBD1, 6 bases. CDR3 length: 13 amino acids. V was trimmed by 6 bases and J by 4 bases, leaving 13 bases between them. Germline assignment: CDR1 MNHNY and CDR2 SVGAGI (reference sequence). In DNA, the CDR3 is TGTGCCAGCAGGGCCCCAGGGGAATACGAGCAGTACGTC. Encoded protein: CASRAPGEYEQYV.

This rearrangement joins TRBV2 to TRBJ1-5; 8 bases match TRBD1. The germline V gene has CDR1 SNHLY and CDR2 FYNNEI. The CDR3 contains 13 residues. The V gene end was trimmed by 6 bases and the J gene end by 4 bases; junction bases not matched to a gene: 2. The CDR3: CASRGTGNQPQHF. The CDR3 nucleotides are TGTGCCAGCAGGGGGACAGGTAATCAGCCCCAGCATTTT.

This chain links TRBV7-8 with TRBJ1-1; D gene ambiguous. Germline CDR1 and CDR2: SGHVS and FQNEAQ. Deletions cut 5 bases from V and 1 base from J, with 8 bases between. This CDR3 region has 13 residues. The CDR3 is CASSPSGNTEAFF. CDR3 nucleotide sequence: TGTGCCAGCAGCCCTTCAGGGAACACTGAAGCTTTCTTT. The whole variable domain, remainder taken from reference TRBV7-8 and TRBJ1-1, is GAGVSQSPRYKVAKRGQDVALRCDPISGHVSLFWYQQALGQGPEFLTYFQNEAQLDKSGLPSDRFFAERPEGSVSTLKIQRTQQEDSAVYLCASSPSGNTEAFFGQGTRLTVV.

The chain joins TRBV19 to TRBJ1-1, with 11 bases identical to TRBD1. V lost 3 bases, J lost 1 base, and 13 bases stayed unmatched. CDR1 LNHDA and CDR2 SQIVND come from the germline V gene (reference sequence). The CDR3 consists of 19 residues. The CDR3 region has the DNA TGTGCCAGTAGTATGGGTCGGCGGACAGGGGGCTTGGAGAACACTGAAGCTTTCTTT. It is translated as CASSMGRRTGGLENTEAFF. Supplemented by reference TRBV19 and TRBJ1-1, the full variable domain reads DGGITQSPKYLFRKEGQNVTLSCEQNLNHDAMYWYRQDPGQGLRLIYYSQIVNDFQKGDIAEGYSVSREKKESFPLTVTSAQKNPTAFYLCASSMGRRTGGLENTEAFFGQGTRLTVV.

The rearrangement uses TRBV2 and TRBJ1-5; TRBD1 is a possible D gene (6 bases). CDR1 SNHLY and CDR2 FYNNEI come from the germline V gene. Trimming stripped 5 bases from V and 3 bases from J, with 14 bases between. This CDR3 region has 15 residues. As DNA, the CDR3 is TGTGCCAGCAGTTCACAGGGAGTGAACAATCAGCCCCAGCATTTT. Translating it yields CASSSQGVNNQPQHF.

V and J are TRBV20-1 and TRBJ2-7, with 10 bases matching TRBD1. Per the germline V gene, CDR1 is DFQATT and CDR2 is SNEGSKA (reference sequence). J was trimmed by 5 bases and V by 5 bases; bases with no gene match: 0. CDR3 size: 11 residues. The CDR3: CSAGQGDEQYV. CDR3 DNA: TGCAGTGCTGGACAGGGGGACGAGCAGTACGTC.

This chain joins TRBV5-1 and TRBJ2-1, with 9 bases aligning to TRBD2. The CDR3 loop spans 11 amino acids. The germline CDR1 and CDR2 sequences are SGHRS and YFSETQ. V trimming: 5 bases; J trimming: 15 bases; junction bases outside the gene matches: 6. The CDR3 spells CASREGLATFF. DNA of the CDR3: TGCGCCAGCAGAGAGGGACTAGCAACGTTCTTC. Variable domain in full (rest from reference TRBV5-1 and TRBJ2-1): KAGVTQTPRYLIKTRGQQVTLSCSPISGHRSVSWYQQTPGQGLQFLFEYFSETQRNKGNFPGRFSGRQFSNSRSEMNVSTLELGDSALYLCASREGLATFFGPGTRLTVL.

This chain links TRBV27 with TRBJ2-7; tentative D call: TRBD2 (5 bases). The CDR3 covers 15 residues. The germline gives CDR1 MNHEY, CDR2 SMNVEV (reference sequence). V lost 3 bases and J 2 bases, leaving 14 bases between the germline ends. Here the CDR3 reads CASSFLPDGAYEQYF. CDR3 DNA: TGTGCCAGCAGTTTCCTCCCCGACGGGGCCTACGAGCAGTACTTC.

The chain uses TRBV30 and TRBJ1-5; 7 nucleotides line up with TRBD1. CDR3 length: 14 amino acids. The V gene end was trimmed by 0 bases and the J gene end by 7 bases; junction bases not matched to a gene: 6. Per the germline V gene, CDR1 is GTSNPN and CDR2 is SVGIG (reference sequence). CDR3 sequence reads: CAWSVNRGGQPQHF. The CDR3 bases are TGTGCCTGGAGTGTAAACAGGGGCGGCCAGCCCCAGCATTTT.

The chain carries TRBV30 and TRBJ1-4, with 8 bases lining up with TRBD1. The J segment lost 8 bases and the V segment lost 2 bases, leaving 10 bases of the junction unmatched. From germline, CDR1 is GTSNPN and CDR2 SVGIG (reference sequence). This CDR3 has 15 residues. CDR3 DNA sequence: TGTGCCTGGAGTTTACGGACAGGGAGACACGAAAAACTGTTTTTT. It encodes CAWSLRTGRHEKLFF.

The V gene is TRBV7-2, the J gene TRBJ2-3; D gene uncertain. CDR3 length: 15 amino acids. Trimming stripped 3 bases from V and 0 bases from J, with 10 bases between. Germline CDR1 SGHTA, CDR2 FQGNSA. DNA for the CDR3: TGTGCCAGCAGCTTTGACTCTTCTAGCACAGATACGCAGTATTTT. Encoded protein: CASSFDSSSTDTQYF.